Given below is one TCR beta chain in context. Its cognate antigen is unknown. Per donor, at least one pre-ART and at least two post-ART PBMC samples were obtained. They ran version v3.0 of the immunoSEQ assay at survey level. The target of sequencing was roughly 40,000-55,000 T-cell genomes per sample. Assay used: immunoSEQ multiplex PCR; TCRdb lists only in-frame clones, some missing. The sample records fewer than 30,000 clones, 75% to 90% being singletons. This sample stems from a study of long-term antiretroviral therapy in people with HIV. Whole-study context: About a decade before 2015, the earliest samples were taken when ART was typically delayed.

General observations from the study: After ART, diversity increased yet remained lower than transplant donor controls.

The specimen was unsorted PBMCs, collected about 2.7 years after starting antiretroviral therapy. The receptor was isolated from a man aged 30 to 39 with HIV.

The CDR3 coding sequence is TGTGCCAGCAGTGAAATTCTAGGAAGAACGTCTGGAAACACCATATATTTT. Protein sequence: CASSEILGRTSGNTIYF. V and J are TRBV2 and TRBJ1-3; no clear D. From germline, CDR1 is SNHLY and CDR2 FYNNEI. This CDR3 has 17 amino acids. Trimming cost V 2 bases and J 1 base, with 15 bases left between them. The full variable domain, completed using reference TRBV2 and TRBJ1-3, is EPEVTQTPSHQVTQMGQEVILRCVPISNHLYFYWYRQILGQKVEFLVSFYNNEISEKSEIFDDQFSVERPDGSNFTLKIRSTKLEDSAMYFCASSEILGRTSGNTIYFGEGSWLTVV.